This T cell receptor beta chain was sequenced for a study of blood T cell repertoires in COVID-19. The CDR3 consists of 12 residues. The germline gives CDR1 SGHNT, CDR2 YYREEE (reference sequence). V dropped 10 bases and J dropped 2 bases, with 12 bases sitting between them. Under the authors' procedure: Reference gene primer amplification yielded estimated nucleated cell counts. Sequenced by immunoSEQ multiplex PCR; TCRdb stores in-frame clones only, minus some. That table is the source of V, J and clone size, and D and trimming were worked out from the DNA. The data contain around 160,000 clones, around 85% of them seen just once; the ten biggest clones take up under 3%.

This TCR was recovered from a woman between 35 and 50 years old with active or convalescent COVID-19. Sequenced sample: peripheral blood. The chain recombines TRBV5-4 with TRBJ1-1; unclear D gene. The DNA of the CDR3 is TGTGCCGCGGGGAGCGGTAACACTGAAGCTTTCTTT. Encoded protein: CAAGSGNTEAFF.